The 10 T cell receptor beta chains below all came from one sample that was sequenced in a study of cytomegalovirus exposure and HLA in healthy donors. Here immunoSEQ multiplex PCR was the method, and the copy in TCRdb shows in-frame clones only, minus some. In the table there are roughly 130,000 clones, about 88% of which are singletons. The sequenced sample consisted of PBMCs. The origin of the receptors is a woman younger than 30 in good health and CMV-seropositive.

This chain connects TRBV5-6 to TRBJ1-6; 8 bases align to TRBD1. Germline values: CDR1 SGHDT, CDR2 YYEEEE. J was trimmed by 10 bases and V by 1 base; bases with no gene match: 7. This CDR3 has 15 residues. CDR3 amino acids: CASSLRAGGGSPLHF. The CDR3 coding sequence is TGTGCCAGCAGCTTGAGGGCAGGGGGCGGATCACCCCTCCACTTT.

This clone was picked up a small number of times. This sequence joins TRBV5-5 and TRBJ2-2, with unresolved D. The CDR3 consists of 14 residues. Trimming left V 0 bases short and J 6 bases short, with 9 bases between. Per germline, CDR1 SGHKS and CDR2 YYEKEE (reference sequence). In DNA, the CDR3 is TGTGCCAGCAGCTTGGATGGGCTCTCCGGGGAGCTGTTTTTT. Its translation: CASSLDGLSGELFF.

The V gene is TRBV9, the J gene TRBJ2-2, with D unclear. The germline CDR1 and CDR2 sequences are SGDLS and YYNGEE. This CDR3 spans 15 amino acids. The germline V and J ends were trimmed by 4 bases and 0 bases, with 10 bases remaining between them. The CDR3 spells CASSQTSANTGELFF. The CDR3 DNA follows: TGTGCCAGCAGCCAAACCTCAGCGAACACCGGGGAGCTGTTTTTT.

The V call is TRBV5-6, the J call TRBJ2-7; D may be TRBD1 (6 bases). The CDR3 sequence is 16 residues long. With 4 bases removed from V and 9 bases from J, the gap between germline ends came to 26 bases. Germline assignment: CDR1 SGHDT and CDR2 YYEEEE. CDR3 DNA sequence: TGTGCCAGCAGCCCGGGGAGCAGGGGCCCCGGGTGGGTGCAGTACTTC. As protein: CASSPGSRGPGWVQYF.

The chain employs TRBV25-1 and TRBJ2-7, with D unclear. CDR1 is MGHDK, CDR2 SYGVNS, per germline. The ends were cut back, 6 bases at V and 3 bases at J, with 9 bases in the middle. The length of the CDR3 is 12 residues. The CDR3 DNA sequence: TGTGCCAGCAGACGTGCGTACTACGAGCAGTACTTC. Protein product: CASRRAYYEQYF.

The rearrangement uses TRBV5-1 and TRBJ2-1; the match to TRBD1 covers 7 bases. With 4 bases clipped from V and 9 bases from J, the junction kept 10 bases outside the gene matches. Germline assignment: CDR1 SGHRS and CDR2 YFSETQ. CDR3 length equals 14 residues. The CDR3 region is CASSRGQVIGEQFF. Written as DNA, the CDR3 is TGCGCCAGCAGCCGCGGACAGGTTATAGGTGAGCAGTTCTTC.

The chain employs TRBV2 and TRBJ1-3, with D possibly matching TRBD1 (5 bases). Trimming removed 3 bases at V and 0 bases at J, with 9 bases between. The CDR3 runs to 15 residues. From germline, CDR1 is SNHLY and CDR2 FYNNEI. The CDR3 DNA is TGTGCCAGCAGTGAGACAGCGAGCTCTGGAAACACCATATATTTT. Translating it yields CASSETASSGNTIYF.

This sequence joins TRBV28 and TRBJ2-7, with 7 bases matching TRBD1. CDR3 length equals 15 residues. The V gene end was trimmed by 6 bases and the J gene end by 0 bases; junction bases not matched to a gene: 8. Germline V lookup: CDR1 MDHEN, CDR2 SYDVKM. CDR3 loop: CASSQTGTDSYEQYF. DNA of the CDR3: TGTGCCAGCAGCCAGACTGGGACAGACTCCTACGAGCAGTACTTC.

The gene calls are TRBV29-1 and TRBJ2-7; D call uncertain. This CDR3 is 11 amino acids long. In germline, CDR1 is SQVTM, CDR2 ANQGSEA. V lost 3 bases, J lost 4 bases, and 7 bases lay in between. The CDR3 loop is CSVDLGYEQYF. CDR3 bases: TGCAGCGTTGATCTAGGTTACGAGCAGTACTTC.

This sequence joins TRBV19 and TRBJ2-1; the match to TRBD2 covers 13 bases. Germline V CDR1 and CDR2: LNHDA, SQIVND (reference sequence). This CDR3 region has 16 residues. The V and J ends lost 5 bases and 7 bases, in that order; junction bases with no gene match: 8. The CDR3 sequence: CASSLSGTSGANEQFF. CDR3 DNA sequence: TGTGCCAGTAGTCTTTCCGGGACTAGCGGGGCAAATGAGCAGTTCTTC.